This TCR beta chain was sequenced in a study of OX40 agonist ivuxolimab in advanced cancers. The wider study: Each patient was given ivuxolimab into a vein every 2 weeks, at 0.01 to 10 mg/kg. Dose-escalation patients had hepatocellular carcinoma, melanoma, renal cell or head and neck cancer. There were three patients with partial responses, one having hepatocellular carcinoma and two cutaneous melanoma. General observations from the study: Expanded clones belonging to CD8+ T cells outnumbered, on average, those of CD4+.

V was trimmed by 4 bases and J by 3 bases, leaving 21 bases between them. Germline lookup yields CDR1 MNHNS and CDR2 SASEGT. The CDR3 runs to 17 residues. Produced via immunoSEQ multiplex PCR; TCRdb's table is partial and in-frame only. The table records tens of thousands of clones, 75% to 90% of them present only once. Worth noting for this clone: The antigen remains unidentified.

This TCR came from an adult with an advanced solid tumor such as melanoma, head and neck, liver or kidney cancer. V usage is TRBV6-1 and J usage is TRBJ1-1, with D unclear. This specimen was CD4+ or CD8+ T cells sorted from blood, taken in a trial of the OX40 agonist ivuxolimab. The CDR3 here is CASSVMSGGISYTEAFF. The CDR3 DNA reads TGTGCCAGCAGTGTCATGTCCGGAGGGATTTCATACACTGAAGCTTTCTTT.